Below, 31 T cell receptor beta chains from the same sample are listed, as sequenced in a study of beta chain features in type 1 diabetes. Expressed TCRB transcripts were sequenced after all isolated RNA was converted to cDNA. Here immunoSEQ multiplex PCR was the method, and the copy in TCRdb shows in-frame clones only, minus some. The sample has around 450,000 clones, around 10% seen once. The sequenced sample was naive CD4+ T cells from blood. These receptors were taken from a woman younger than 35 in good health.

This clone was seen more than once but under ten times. DNA for the CDR3: TGTGCCAGCAGCTTAGCCGCAGGTGGTAATGAGCAGTTCTTC. Amino acid sequence: CASSLAAGGNEQFF. The chain couples TRBV7-9 to TRBJ2-1, with D uncertain. The CDR3 is made up of 14 amino acids. V dropped 0 bases and J dropped 7 bases, with 10 bases sitting between them. CDR1 is SEHNR and CDR2 is FQNEAQ in the germline V gene (reference sequence).

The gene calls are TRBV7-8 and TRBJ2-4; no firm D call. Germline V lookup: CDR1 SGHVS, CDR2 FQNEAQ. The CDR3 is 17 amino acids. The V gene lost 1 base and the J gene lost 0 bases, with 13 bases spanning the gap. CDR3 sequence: CASSLGLRRPAKNIQYF. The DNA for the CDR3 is TGTGCCAGCAGCTTAGGCCTCCGGCGGCCAGCCAAAAACATTCAGTACTTC.

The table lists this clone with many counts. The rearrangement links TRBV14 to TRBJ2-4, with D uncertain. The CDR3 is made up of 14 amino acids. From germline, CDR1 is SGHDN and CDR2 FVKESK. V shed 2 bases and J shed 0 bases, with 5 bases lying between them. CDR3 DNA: TGTGCCAGCAGCCAATTCAAAGCCAAAAACATTCAGTACTTC. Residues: CASSQFKAKNIQYF. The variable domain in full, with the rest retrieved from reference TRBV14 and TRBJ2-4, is EAGVTQFPSHSVIEKGQTVTLRCDPISGHDNLYWYRRVMGKEIKFLLHFVKESKQDESGMPNNRFLAERTGGTYSTLKVQPAELEDSGVYFCASSQFKAKNIQYFGAGTRLSVL.

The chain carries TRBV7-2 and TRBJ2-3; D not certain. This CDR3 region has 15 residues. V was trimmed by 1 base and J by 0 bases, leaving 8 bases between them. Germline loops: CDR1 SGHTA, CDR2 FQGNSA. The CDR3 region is CASSLDSISTDTQYF. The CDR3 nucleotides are TGTGCCAGCAGCTTAGACAGTATTAGCACAGATACGCAGTATTTT.

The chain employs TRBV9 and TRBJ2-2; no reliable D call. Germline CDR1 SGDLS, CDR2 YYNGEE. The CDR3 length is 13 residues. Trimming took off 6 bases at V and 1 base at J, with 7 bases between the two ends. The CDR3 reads CASTKGNTGELFF. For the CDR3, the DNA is TGTGCCAGCACGAAGGGGAACACCGGGGAGCTGTTTTTT.

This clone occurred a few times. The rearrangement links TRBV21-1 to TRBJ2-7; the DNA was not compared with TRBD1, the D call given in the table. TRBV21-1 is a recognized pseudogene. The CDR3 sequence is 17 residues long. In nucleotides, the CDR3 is TGTGCCAGCAGCAATTACCCCGGCCAGGGCCATCGCCGGCTAAATCACGTC. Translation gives CASSNYPGQGHRRLNHV.

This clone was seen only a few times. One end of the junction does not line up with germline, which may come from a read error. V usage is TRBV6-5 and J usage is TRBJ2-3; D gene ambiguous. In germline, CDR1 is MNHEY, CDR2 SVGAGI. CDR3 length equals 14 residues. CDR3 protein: CASSFRGSTDTQYF. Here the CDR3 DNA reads TGTGCCAGCAGTTTTAGAGGTAGCACGGATACGCAGTATTTT.

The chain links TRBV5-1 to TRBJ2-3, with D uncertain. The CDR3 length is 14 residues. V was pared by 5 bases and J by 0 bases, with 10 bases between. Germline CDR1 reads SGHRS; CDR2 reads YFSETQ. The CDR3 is CASSATHSTDTQYF. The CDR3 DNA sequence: TGCGCCAGCAGTGCGACACACAGCACAGATACGCAGTATTTT.

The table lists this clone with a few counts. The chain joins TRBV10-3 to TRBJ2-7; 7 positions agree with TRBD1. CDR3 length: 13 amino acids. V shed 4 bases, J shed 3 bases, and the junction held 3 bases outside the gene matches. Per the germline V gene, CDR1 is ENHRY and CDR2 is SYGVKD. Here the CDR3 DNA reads TGTGCCATCAGTGGGGGACAGATCTACGAGCAGTACTTC. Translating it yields CAISGGQIYEQYF.

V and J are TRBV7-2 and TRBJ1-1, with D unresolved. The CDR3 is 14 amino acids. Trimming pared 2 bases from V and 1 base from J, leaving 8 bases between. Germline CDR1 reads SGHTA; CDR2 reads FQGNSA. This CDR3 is CASSLYVGNTEAFF. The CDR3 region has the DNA TGTGCCAGCAGCTTATACGTCGGGAACACTGAAGCTTTCTTT.

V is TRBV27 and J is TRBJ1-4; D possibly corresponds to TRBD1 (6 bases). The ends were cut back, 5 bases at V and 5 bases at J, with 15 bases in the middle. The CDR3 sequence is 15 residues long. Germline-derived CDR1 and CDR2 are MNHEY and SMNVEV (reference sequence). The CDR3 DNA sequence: TGTGCCAGCAGTCCCCCCGGGACAAGGAATGAAAAACTGTTTTTT. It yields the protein CASSPPGTRNEKLFF.

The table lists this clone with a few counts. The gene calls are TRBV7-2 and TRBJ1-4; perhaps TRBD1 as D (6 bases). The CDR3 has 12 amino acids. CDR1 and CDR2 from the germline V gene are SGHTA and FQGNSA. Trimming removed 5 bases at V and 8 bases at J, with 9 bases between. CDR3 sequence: CASSPGGEKLFF. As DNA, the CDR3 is TGTGCCAGCAGCCCCGGGGGCGAAAAACTGTTTTTT. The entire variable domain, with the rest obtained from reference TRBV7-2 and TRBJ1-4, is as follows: GAGVSQSPSNKVTEKGKDVELRCDPISGHTALYWYRQSLGQGLEFLIYFQGNSAPDKSGLPSDRFSAERTGGSVSTLTIQRTQQEDSAVYLCASSPGGEKLFFGSGTQLSVL.

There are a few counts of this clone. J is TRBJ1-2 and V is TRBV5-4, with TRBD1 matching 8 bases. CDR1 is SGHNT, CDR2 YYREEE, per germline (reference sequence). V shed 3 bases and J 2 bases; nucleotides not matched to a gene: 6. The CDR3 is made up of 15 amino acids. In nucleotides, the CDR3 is TGTGCCAGCAGCTGGTGGGACAGGATAAACTATGGCTACACCTTC. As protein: CASSWWDRINYGYTF.

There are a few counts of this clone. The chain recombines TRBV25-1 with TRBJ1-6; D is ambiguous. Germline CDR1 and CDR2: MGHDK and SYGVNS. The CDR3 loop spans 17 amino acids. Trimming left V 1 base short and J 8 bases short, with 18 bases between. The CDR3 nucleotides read TGTGCCAGCAGTGAATTAAGGAAGGGCGGCGCCTATTCACCCCTCCACTTT. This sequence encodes CASSELRKGGAYSPLHF.

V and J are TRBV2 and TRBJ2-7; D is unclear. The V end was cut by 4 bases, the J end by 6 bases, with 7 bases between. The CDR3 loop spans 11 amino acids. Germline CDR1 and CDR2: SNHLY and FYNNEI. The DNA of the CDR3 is TGTGCCAGCAGTGTTTTACCCGAGCAGTACGTC. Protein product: CASSVLPEQYV.

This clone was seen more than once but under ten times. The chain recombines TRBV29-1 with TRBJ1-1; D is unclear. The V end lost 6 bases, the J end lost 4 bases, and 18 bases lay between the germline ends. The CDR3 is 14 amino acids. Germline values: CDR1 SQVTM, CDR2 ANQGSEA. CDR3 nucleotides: TGCAGCGTGAGGACGGGAATAGCGGGCACTGAAGCTTTCTTT. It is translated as CSVRTGIAGTEAFF. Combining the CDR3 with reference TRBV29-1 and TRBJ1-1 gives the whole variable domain SAVISQKPSRDICQRGTSLTIQCQVDSQVTMMFWYRQQPGQSLTLIATANQGSEATYESGFVIDKFPISRPNLTFSTLTVSNMSPEDSSIYLCSVRTGIAGTEAFFGQGTRLTVV.

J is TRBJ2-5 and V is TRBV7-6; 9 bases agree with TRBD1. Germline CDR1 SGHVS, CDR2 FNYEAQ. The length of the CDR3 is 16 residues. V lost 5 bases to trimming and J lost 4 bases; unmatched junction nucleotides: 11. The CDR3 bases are TGTGCCAGCAGCCCCCGGTACAGGGGGCTTCGAGAGACCCAGTACTTC. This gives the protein CASSPRYRGLRETQYF.

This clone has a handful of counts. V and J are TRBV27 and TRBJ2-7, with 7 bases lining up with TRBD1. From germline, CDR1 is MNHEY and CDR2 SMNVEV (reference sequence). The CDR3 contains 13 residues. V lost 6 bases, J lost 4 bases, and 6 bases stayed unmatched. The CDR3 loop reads CASSHRGGYEQYV. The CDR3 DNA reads TGTGCCAGCAGCCACAGGGGCGGGTACGAGCAGTACGTC.

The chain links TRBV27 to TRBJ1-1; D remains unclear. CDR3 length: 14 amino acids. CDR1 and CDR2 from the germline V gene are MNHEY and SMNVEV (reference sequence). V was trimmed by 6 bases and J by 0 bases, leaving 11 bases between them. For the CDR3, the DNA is TGTGCCAGCAGATCTAATTTGTTGAACACTGAAGCTTTCTTT. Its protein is CASRSNLLNTEAFF.

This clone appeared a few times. In DNA, the CDR3 is TGTGCCAGCAGCGTAGGGCTAGCGGAGAATATAGCCAAAAACATTCAGTACTTC. Its protein is CASSVGLAENIAKNIQYF. V and J are TRBV9 and TRBJ2-4, with TRBD2 matching 7 bases. CDR1 and CDR2 (germline): SGDLS, YYNGEE. The CDR3 is 18 residues long. After removal of 0 bases from V and 0 bases from J, the junction contained 9 bases not matched to a gene.

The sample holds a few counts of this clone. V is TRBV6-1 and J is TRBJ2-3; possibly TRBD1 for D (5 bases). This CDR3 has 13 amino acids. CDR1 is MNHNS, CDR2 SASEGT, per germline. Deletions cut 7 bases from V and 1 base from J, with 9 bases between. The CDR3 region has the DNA TGTGCCAGCACATCCAGGGGCACAGATACGCAGTATTTT. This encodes CASTSRGTDTQYF.

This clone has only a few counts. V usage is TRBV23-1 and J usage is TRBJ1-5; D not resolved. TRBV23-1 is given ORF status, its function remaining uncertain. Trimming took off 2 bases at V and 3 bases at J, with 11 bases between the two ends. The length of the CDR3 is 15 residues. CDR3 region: CASSQIDPPNQPQHF. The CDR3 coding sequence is TGCGCCAGCAGTCAAATCGACCCACCCAATCAGCCCCAGCATTTT.

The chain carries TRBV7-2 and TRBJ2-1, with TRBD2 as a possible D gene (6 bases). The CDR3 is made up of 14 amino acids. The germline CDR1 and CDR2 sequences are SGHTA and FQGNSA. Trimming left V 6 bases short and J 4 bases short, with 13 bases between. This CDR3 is CASRELAQYNEQFF. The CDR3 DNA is TGTGCCAGCAGAGAGCTAGCGCAGTACAATGAGCAGTTCTTC. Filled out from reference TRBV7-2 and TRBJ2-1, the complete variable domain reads GAGVSQSPSNKVTEKGKDVELRCDPISGHTALYWYRQSLGQGLEFLIYFQGNSAPDKSGLPSDRFSAERTGGSVSTLTIQRTQQEDSAVYLCASRELAQYNEQFFGPGTRLTVL.

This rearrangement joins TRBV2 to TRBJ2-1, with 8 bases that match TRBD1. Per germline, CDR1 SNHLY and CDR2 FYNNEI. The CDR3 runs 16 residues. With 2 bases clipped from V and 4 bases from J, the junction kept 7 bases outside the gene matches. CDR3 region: CASSERGGQGYNEQFF. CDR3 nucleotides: TGTGCCAGCAGTGAAAGAGGAGGACAGGGTTACAATGAGCAGTTCTTC.

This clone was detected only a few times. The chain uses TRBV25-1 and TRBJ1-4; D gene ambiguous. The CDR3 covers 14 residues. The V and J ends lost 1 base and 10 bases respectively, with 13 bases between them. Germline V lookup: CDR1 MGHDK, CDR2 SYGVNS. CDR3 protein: CASSEWDLGAKLFF. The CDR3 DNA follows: TGTGCCAGCAGTGAATGGGATTTGGGAGCAAAACTGTTTTTT.

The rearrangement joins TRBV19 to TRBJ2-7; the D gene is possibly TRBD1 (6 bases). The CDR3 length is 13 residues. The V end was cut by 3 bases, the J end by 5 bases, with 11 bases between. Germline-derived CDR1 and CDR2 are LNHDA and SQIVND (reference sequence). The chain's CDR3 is CASSIPGVHEQYF. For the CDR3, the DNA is TGTGCCAGTAGTATTCCAGGGGTTCACGAGCAGTACTTC.

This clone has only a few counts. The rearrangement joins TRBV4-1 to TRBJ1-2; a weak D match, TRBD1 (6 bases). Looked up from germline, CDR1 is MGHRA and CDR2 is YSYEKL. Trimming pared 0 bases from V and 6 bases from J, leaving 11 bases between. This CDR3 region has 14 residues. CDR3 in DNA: TGCGCCAGCAGCCAAGATGGGGACACAGATGGCTACACCTTC. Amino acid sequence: CASSQDGDTDGYTF.

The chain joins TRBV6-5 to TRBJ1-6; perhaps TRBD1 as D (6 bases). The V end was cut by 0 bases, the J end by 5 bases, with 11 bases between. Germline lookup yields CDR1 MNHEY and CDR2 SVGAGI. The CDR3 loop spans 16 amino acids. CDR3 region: CASSYSLQGHNSPLHF. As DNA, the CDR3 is TGTGCCAGCAGTTACTCGCTCCAGGGGCATAATTCACCCCTCCACTTT.

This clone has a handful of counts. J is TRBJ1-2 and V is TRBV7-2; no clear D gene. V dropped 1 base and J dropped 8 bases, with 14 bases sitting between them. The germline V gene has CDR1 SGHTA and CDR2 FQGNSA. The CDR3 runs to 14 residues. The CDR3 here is CASSLDPGRGGYTF. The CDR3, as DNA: TGTGCCAGCAGCTTAGATCCCGGGCGGGGAGGCTACACCTTC.

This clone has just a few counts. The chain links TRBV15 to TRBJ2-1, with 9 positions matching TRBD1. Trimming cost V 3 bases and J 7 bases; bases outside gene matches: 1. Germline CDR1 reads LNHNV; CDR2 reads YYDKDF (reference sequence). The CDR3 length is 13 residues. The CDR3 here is CATSSDRGNEQFF. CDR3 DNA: TGTGCCACCAGCAGTGACAGGGGGAATGAGCAGTTCTTC.

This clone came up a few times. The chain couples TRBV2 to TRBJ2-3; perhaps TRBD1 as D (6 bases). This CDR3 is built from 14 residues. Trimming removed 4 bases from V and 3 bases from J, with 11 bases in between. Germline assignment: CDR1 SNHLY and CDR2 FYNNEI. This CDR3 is CASSVQGRTDTQYF. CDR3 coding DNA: TGTGCCAGCAGTGTCCAGGGGCGAACAGATACGCAGTATTTT.